Listed below are T cell receptor beta chains from one sample, sequenced in a study of T cells in Graves' hyperthyroidism and ophthalmopathy. MiXCR, run by TCRdb on the multiplex PCR reads, gives a single entry per CDR3 protein. The sample carries hundreds of thousands of distinct CDR3 sequences, around 16% recorded once. The sample taken for sequencing was blood. The receptor source for this set is a woman between 18 and 29 years old with Graves' hyperthyroidism. CDR3s include the opening cysteine and the closing phenylalanine or tryptophan. The D gene is left open where the match is weak. A clone size is listed for some rows: how often the clone was seen (once, few, many), or a class if it is expanded.

many,15,TRBJ2-1,TRBV7-3,.,CASSLRASSMAEQFF,TGTGCCAGCAGCTTAAGGGCTAGCTCCATGGCCGAGCAGTTCTTC
many,17,TRBJ2-3,TRBV3-1,.,CASSQGPSAGSTDTQYF,TGTGCCAGCAGCCAAGGTCCCTCTGCGGGAAGCACAGATACGCAGTATTTT
.,14,TRBJ2-2,TRBV24-1,.,CATSEVSNTGELFF,TGTGCCACCAGTGAGGTTTCGAACACCGGGGAGCTGTTTTTT
many,13,TRBJ1-1,TRBV18,.,CASAPGAVTEAFF,TGTGCCAGCGCTCCGGGGGCGGTCACTGAAGCTTTCTTT
many,15,TRBJ1-1,TRBV7-2,TRBD1,CASSLRDSLYTEAFF,TGTGCCAGCAGCCTCCGGGACAGTCTTTACACTGAAGCTTTCTTT
many,15,TRBJ1-6,TRBV10-3,TRBD1,CAISGIGTGASPLHF,TGTGCCATCAGTGGAATCGGGACAGGGGCGTCACCCCTCCACTTT
many,16,TRBJ2-7,TRBV20-1,.,CSARSGAGHRELEQYF,TGCAGTGCTAGATCCGGGGCCGGTCACAGGGAGCTCGAGCAGTACTTC
few,15,TRBJ2-1,TRBV19,.,CASSMEGATYNEQFF,TGTGCCAGTAGTATGGAAGGGGCCACCTACAATGAGCAGTTCTTC
.,15,TRBJ1-5,TRBV6-1,TRBD1,CASRSRDRGVQPQHF,TGTGCCAGCAGGTCCCGGGACAGGGGCGTTCAGCCCCAGCATTTT
many,13,TRBJ2-5,TRBV11-2,.,CASSPGTQETQYF,TGTGCCAGCAGCCCCGGGACTCAAGAGACCCAGTACTTC
many,13,TRBJ1-5,TRBV2,TRBD1,CASMRGLGQPQHF,TGTGCCAGCATGAGGGGGCTGGGACAGCCCCAGCATTTT
many,19,TRBJ2-3,TRBV5-1,TRBD2,CASSLLGLAGGWSTDTQYF,TGCGCCAGCAGCTTGTTAGGACTAGCGGGAGGTTGGAGCACAGATACGCAGTATTTT
.,16,TRBJ2-2,TRBV19,TRBD2,CASSGGLAGVVGELFF,TGTGCCAGTAGTGGCGGACTAGCGGGAGTTGTCGGGGAGCTGTTTTTT
many,14,TRBJ1-1,TRBV19,.,CATLSLGQNTEAFF,TGTGCCACCTTATCATTGGGGCAGAACACTGAAGCTTTCTTT
.,14,TRBJ1-2,TRBV6-1,TRBD1,CAIWRTGPLDGYTF,TGTGCCATCTGGAGGACAGGCCCATTGGATGGCTACACCTTC
few,16,TRBJ2-3,TRBV19,TRBD1,CASSIGTGISGDTQYF,TGTGCCAGTAGTATTGGGACAGGGATTAGTGGAGATACGCAGTATTTT
few,16,TRBJ2-7,TRBV20-1,TRBD2,CSAKPGLAGVTYEQYF,TGCAGTGCTAAACCGGGACTAGCGGGGGTAACCTACGAGCAGTACTTC
few,13,TRBJ2-5,TRBV19,.,CASAGSGGETQYF,TGTGCCAGCGCCGGGTCCGGGGGAGAGACCCAGTACTTC
.,14,TRBJ2-7,TRBV29-1,.,CSVNTHGGAYEQYF,TGCAGCGTAAACACCCACGGAGGGGCATACGAGCAGTACTTC
.,14,TRBJ2-1,TRBV5-1,TRBD2,CASSPAGATNEQFF,TGCGCCAGCAGCCCAGCGGGAGCGACTAATGAGCAGTTCTTC
many,12,TRBJ2-7,TRBV29-1,.,CSVGWKVYEQYF,TGCAGCGTTGGTTGGAAGGTCTACGAGCAGTACTTC
.,16,TRBJ2-1,TRBV24-1,TRBD1,CATSDGRGSPYNEQFF,TGTGCCACCAGTGACGGCAGGGGGTCCCCCTACAATGAGCAGTTCTTC
.,14,TRBJ2-1,TRBV12-3/TRBV12-4,.,CASEGRGSYNEQFF,TGTGCCAGCGAAGGCCGGGGTTCCTACAATGAGCAGTTCTTC
many,15,TRBJ2-7,TRBV7-2,.,CASSLEAPIAHEQYF,TGTGCCAGCAGCTTAGAGGCGCCGATTGCCCACGAGCAGTACTTC
.,17,TRBJ2-3,TRBV10-3,TRBD1,CAISADRTGTGGDTQYF,TGTGCCATCAGTGCAGATCGGACCGGGACAGGGGGGGATACGCAGTATTTT
.,15,TRBJ2-5,TRBV3-1,.,CASSGFPGDPETQYF,TGTGCCAGCAGCGGGTTTCCGGGAGATCCAGAGACCCAGTACTTC
many,16,TRBJ2-1,TRBV11-2,.,CASSLGPDRDNEGQFF,TGTGCCAGCAGCTTAGGCCCGGACAGAGATAATGAAGGGCAGTTCTTC
many,14,TRBJ1-1,TRBV28,.,CASSFSVQGTEAFF,TGTGCCAGCAGTTTCTCAGTGCAGGGCACTGAAGCTTTCTTT
.,15,TRBJ1-6,TRBV19,.,CASSIMGSYNSPLHF,TGTGCCAGTAGTATCATGGGCTCCTATAATTCACCCCTCCACTTT